This is a list of T cell receptor beta chains from one sample in a study of yellow fever vaccine responses in identical twins. Each CDR3 protein is one row after TCRdb ran MiXCR on the RT-PCR reads. The sample has over 10,000 distinct CDR3 sequences; 84% are singletons. Material: T cells from blood (PBMCs), unsorted or a sorted subset (not recorded which), obtained before or after yellow fever vaccination (not recorded which). Receptors originate from a woman aged 18-29 years who received the yellow fever vaccine. The CDR3 runs from the conserved cysteine through the conserved F or W. A D gene is named only where the DNA matches it firmly. The listing skips clone size in some rows; elsewhere it reads once, few, many or a size class.

TRBV9,once,NA,TRBJ2-1,TGTGCCAGCAGCGTAGGGGACTACAATGAGCAGTTCTTC,CASSVGDYNEQFF
TRBV11-1,few,TRBD2,TRBJ2-2,TGTGCCAGCAGCTCTTTAGCGGGGGGTTTCACCGGGGAGCTGTTTTTT,CASSSLAGGFTGELFF
TRBV28,NA,NA,TRBJ2-7,TGTGCCAGCAGTTTATTCGGGGACCCAACCTACGAGCAGTACTTC,CASSLFGDPTYEQYF
TRBV27,once,NA,TRBJ2-7,TGTGCCAGCAGTTTGACCGGGACCGACTACGAGCAGTACTTC,CASSLTGTDYEQYF
TRBV14,NA,NA,TRBJ2-4,TGTGCCAGCAGTAACGGAGGCCCGCTAGCCAAAAACATTCAGTACTTC,CASSNGGPLAKNIQYF
TRBV2,NA,NA,TRBJ2-2,TGTGCCAGCAGTGAAGGGGCGGGCGGGGAGCTGTTTTTT,CASSEGAGGELFF
TRBV19,NA,NA,TRBJ2-7,TGTGCCAGTAGTATTGTTCAGGGATCCTACGAGCAGTACTTC,CASSIVQGSYEQYF
TRBV20-1,NA,TRBD1,TRBJ2-3,TGCAGTGCTAGAGATCTCGACAGGGCGACAGATACGCAGTATTTT,CSARDLDRATDTQYF
TRBV28,NA,NA,TRBJ2-3,TGTGCCAGCAGTTTAAATTCGAGGGGTACGCAGTATTTT,CASSLNSRGTQYF
TRBV29-1,NA,NA,TRBJ2-3,TGCAGCGTTGTGACCCGGTCACCTAGCACAGATACGCAGTATTTT,CSVVTRSPSTDTQYF
TRBV11-3,NA,NA,TRBJ2-5,TGTGCCAGCAGCTACACCGGGAGCCACACTCAAGAGACCCAGTACTTC,CASSYTGSHTQETQYF
TRBV6-2/TRBV6-3,NA,TRBD2,TRBJ2-5,TGTGCCAGCAGTTACTCCGGGACTAGCGGGGGATACGGAGAGACCCAGTACTTC,CASSYSGTSGGYGETQYF
TRBV18,NA,TRBD1,TRBJ1-5,TGTGCCAGCTCACAGGGACAGGATCAGCCCCAGCATTTT,CASSQGQDQPQHF
TRBV5-1,once,TRBD2,TRBJ2-7,TGCGCCAGCAGCTTGGGAGGACTAGCGGCTAGCGAGCAGTACTTC,CASSLGGLAASEQYF
TRBV4-2,NA,TRBD2,TRBJ2-7,TGTGCCAGCAGCCAAGGGACGGGCGGGGGGGTTACCTACGAGCAGTACTTC,CASSQGTGGGVTYEQYF
TRBV11-3,once,NA,TRBJ2-5,TGTGCCAGCAGCGGAATACAGGGTGGGGAGACCCAGTACTTC,CASSGIQGGETQYF
TRBV11-2,NA,NA,TRBJ2-3,TGTGCCAGCAGCTTACGCGGACTCGTTACAATTCTCGCAGATACGCAGTATTTT,CASSLRGLVTILADTQYF
TRBV5-6,NA,NA,TRBJ1-2,TGTGCCAGCAGCTTGGAAGGCTATGGCTACACCTTC,CASSLEGYGYTF
TRBV4-1,NA,TRBD1,TRBJ2-7,TGCGCCAGCAGCCAAGACGGACAGGTTATCTCCTACGAGCAGTACTTC,CASSQDGQVISYEQYF
TRBV9,NA,NA,TRBJ1-6,TGTGCCAGCAGCGTATCAAATTCACCCCTCCACTTT,CASSVSNSPLHF
TRBV5-1,NA,NA,TRBJ1-1,TGCGCCAGCAGCTTGGATGCAGCAAACACTGAAGCTTTCTTT,CASSLDAANTEAFF
TRBV2,NA,NA,TRBJ2-4,TGTGCCAGCAGCGGCACAGGGATGGGGGCCAAAAACATTCAGTACTTC,CASSGTGMGAKNIQYF
TRBV11-1,NA,TRBD2,TRBJ2-3,TGTGCCAGTTCACCGGGACTAGCGGGACCCACAGATACGCAGTATTTT,CASSPGLAGPTDTQYF
TRBV7-2,NA,NA,TRBJ2-2,TGTGCCAGCAGCTTTCCCAGCGTTGGGGAGCTGTTTTTT,CASSFPSVGELFF
TRBV11-3,NA,NA,TRBJ2-1,TGTGCCAGCAGCCTGGGGTTAACTGAGCAGTTCTTC,CASSLGLTEQFF
TRBV18,NA,NA,TRBJ2-3,TGTGCCAGCTCACAAAACAGGGCTGGTTACGGGCAGTATTTT,CASSQNRAGYGQYF
TRBV11-1,NA,NA,TRBJ2-7,TGTGCCAGCAGCTTAGCATTCACGGCGTATGAGCAGTACTTC,CASSLAFTAYEQYF